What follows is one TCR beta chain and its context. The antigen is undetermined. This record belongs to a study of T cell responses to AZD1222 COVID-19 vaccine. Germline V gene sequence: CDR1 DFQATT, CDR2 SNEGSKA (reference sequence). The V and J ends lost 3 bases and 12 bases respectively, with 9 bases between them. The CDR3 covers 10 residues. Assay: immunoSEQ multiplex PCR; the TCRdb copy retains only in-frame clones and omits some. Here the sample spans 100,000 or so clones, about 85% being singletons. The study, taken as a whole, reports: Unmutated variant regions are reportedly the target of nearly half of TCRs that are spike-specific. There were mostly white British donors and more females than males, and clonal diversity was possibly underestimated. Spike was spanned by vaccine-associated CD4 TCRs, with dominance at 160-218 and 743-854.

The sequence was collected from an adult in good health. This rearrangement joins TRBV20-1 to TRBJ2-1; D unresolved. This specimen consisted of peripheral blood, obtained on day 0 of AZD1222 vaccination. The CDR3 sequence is CSARLEGQFF. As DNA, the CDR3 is TGCAGTGCTAGGCTAGAAGGGCAGTTCTTC.